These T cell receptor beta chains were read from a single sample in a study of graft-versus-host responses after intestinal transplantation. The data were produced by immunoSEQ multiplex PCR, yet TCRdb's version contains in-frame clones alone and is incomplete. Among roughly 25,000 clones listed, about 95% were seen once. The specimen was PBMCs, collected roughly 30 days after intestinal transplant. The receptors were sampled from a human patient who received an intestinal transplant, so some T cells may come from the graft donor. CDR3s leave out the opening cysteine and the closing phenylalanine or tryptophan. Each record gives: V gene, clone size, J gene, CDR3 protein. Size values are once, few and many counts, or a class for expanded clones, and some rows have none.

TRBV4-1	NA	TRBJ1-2	ASSRPGQGTYGYT
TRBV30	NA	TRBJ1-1	AWRFLLRGTYTEAF
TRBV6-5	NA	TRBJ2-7	ASSYSGTGGYEQY
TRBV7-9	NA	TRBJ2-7	ASSSPQRRTYFSYEQY
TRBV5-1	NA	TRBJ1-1	ASSLARNTEAF
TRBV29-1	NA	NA	SATGLGAYEQY
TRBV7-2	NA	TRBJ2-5	ASSFGDRRLRYQETQY
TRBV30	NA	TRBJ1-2	AWSVVGFRYGYT
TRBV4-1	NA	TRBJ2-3	ASSQRTSGRGDTQY
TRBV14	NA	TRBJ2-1	ASSQLTSYNEQF
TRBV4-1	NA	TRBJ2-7	ASSPGTGGGYEQY
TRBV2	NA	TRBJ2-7	ASKPWSMREQY
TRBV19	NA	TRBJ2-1	ASSTGGGPYNEQF
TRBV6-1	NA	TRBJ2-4	ASRVAGVVQNIQY
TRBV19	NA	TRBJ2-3	ASRSGVGTDTQY
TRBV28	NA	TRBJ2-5	ASSSMYQETQY
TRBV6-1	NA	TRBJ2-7	ASSDGTGQYEQY
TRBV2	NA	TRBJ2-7	ASSPTGSSYEQY
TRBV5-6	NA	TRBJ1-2	ASSWTGRKVGYT
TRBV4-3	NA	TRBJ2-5	ASSQDSGWSETQY
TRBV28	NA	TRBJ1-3	ATAPGGDSGNTIY
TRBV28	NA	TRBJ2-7	ASSPDRSSYEQY
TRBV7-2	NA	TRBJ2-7	ASSPWTSGVSSYEQY
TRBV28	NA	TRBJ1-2	ASRLDRGQGYT
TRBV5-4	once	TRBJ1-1	ASSGGGGSTEAF
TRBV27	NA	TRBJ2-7	ASSFWTGGFEEQY
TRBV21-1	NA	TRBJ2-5	ASSTGQGSETQY
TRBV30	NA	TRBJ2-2	ASPGLAGVITGELF
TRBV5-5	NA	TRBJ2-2	ASSLLWAGGANTGELF
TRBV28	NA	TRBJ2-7	ASSLAGVVYEQY
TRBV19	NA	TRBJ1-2	ASSMGTGGNYGYT
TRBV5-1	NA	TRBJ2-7	ASSSMGRNFYEQY
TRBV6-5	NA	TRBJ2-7	ASSYQAYEQY
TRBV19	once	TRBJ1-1	ASKESGTEAF
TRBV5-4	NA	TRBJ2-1	ASSLGEPGTSVYNEQF
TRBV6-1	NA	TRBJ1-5	ASSEKEGSSNQPQH
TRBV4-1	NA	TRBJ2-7	ASSQAWGLNPYEQY
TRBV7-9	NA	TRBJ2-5	ASSLLEQGTVETQY
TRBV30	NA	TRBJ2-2	AWSPYGTGRNTGELF
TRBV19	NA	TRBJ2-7	ASGEGVLYEQY
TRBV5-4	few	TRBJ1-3	AVRDRGGNTIY
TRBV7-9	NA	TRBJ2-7	ASSWSGAYEQY
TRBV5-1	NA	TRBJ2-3	ASSLVRQEQY
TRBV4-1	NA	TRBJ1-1	ASSQGDRIEAF
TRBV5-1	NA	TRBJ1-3	ASSPLGQGSGGNTIY
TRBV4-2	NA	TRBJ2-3	ASSPVMVDTQY
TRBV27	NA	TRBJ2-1	ASGIPGLLSNNEQF
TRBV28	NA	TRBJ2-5	ASSLWALGLAGGEETQY
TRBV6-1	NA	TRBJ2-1	ASSELAGGHNEQF
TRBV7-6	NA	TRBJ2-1	ASSLVSLGNSYNEQF
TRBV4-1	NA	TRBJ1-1	ASSLLVVEMNTEAF
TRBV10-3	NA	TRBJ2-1	ATQGGSSYNEQF
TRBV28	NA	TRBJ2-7	ASRPRVDGLGEQY
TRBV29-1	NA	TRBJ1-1	STNRVANTEAF
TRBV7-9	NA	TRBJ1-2	ASSFQGWDGYT
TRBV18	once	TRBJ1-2	ASSPSPGRSYGYT
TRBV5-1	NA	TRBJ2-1	ASSVAGGLAGPVSYNEQF
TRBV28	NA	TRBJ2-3	ASSLAGGPPDTQY